This entry lists 32 T cell receptor beta chains sequenced from one sample in a study of blood T cell repertoires in COVID-19. The method was immunoSEQ multiplex PCR; TCRdb's version includes in-frame clones alone and lacks a portion of them. The sample records about 180,000 clones, about 83% being singletons. Sequenced sample: peripheral blood. All receptors come from a human donor in a cohort sampled during active COVID-19.

The gene calls are TRBV19 and TRBJ2-1; D remains ambiguous. CDR1 and CDR2 (germline): LNHDA, SQIVND (reference sequence). With 4 bases removed from V and 0 bases from J, the gap between germline ends came to 10 bases. The CDR3 has 15 amino acids. The DNA of the CDR3 is TGTGCCAGTAGTACCCTCGATAGCTCCTACAATGAGCAGTTCTTC. This translates into CASSTLDSSYNEQFF.

Only a few counts were recorded for this clone. The V gene is TRBV7-6, the J gene TRBJ2-1; the match to TRBD2 covers 7 bases. The CDR3 consists of 15 residues. After removal of 1 base from V and 8 bases from J, the junction contained 8 bases not matched to a gene. From germline, CDR1 is SGHVS and CDR2 FNYEAQ. The CDR3 DNA is TGTGCCAGCAGCTTAGGAGGCGGGAGTGCGGATGAGCAGTTCTTC. Its translation: CASSLGGGSADEQFF.

The V and J genes are TRBV5-6 and TRBJ2-7, with D perhaps matching TRBD2 (6 bases). This CDR3 region has 16 residues. Germline V gene sequence: CDR1 SGHDT, CDR2 YYEEEE. Trimming left V 0 bases short and J 5 bases short, with 18 bases between. The CDR3 bases are TGTGCCAGCAGCTTGGGGGCGACTAGGCTCACCCACGAGCAGTACTTC. It encodes CASSLGATRLTHEQYF.

This clone has a single count. This chain connects TRBV6-1 to TRBJ1-4, with 7 bases lining up with TRBD1. CDR1 MNHNS and CDR2 SASEGT come from the germline V gene. V gave up 3 bases and J gave up 7 bases; unmatched junction bases: 5. The CDR3 sequence is 14 residues long. The CDR3 protein is CASSERGQSEKLFF. The CDR3 bases are TGTGCCAGCAGTGAGAGGGGGCAGAGTGAAAAACTGTTTTTT.

The chain links TRBV9 to TRBJ1-1, with D unresolved. V was trimmed by 0 bases and J by 3 bases, leaving 3 bases between them. From germline, CDR1 is SGDLS and CDR2 YYNGEE. The CDR3 sequence is 12 residues long. The CDR3 is CASSVADTEAFF. CDR3 in DNA: TGTGCCAGCAGCGTAGCAGACACTGAAGCTTTCTTT.

The genes are TRBV28 and TRBJ1-1; the match to TRBD1 covers 10 bases. The V segment lost 7 bases and the J segment 5 bases; nucleotides outside the gene matches: 10. This CDR3 region has 15 residues. Germline V gene data show CDR1 as MDHEN and CDR2 as SYDVKM. The CDR3: CASTRTGGVKTEAFF. The CDR3 DNA is TGTGCCAGCACCCGGACAGGGGGTGTTAAGACTGAAGCTTTCTTT.

With regard to this clone: This specimen includes other DNA sequences encoding the same CDR3. DNA of the CDR3: TGTGCCAGCAGTCCACAGGGCTACGAGCAGTACTTC. This gives the protein CASSPQGYEQYF. The V gene is TRBV6-2 or TRBV6-3, the J gene TRBJ2-7; perhaps TRBD1 as D (6 bases). Trimming removed 5 bases from V and 3 bases from J, with 8 bases in between. The CDR3 has 12 amino acids. The V gene's germline CDR1 is MNHEY and CDR2 SVGEGT.

The gene calls are TRBV6-1 and TRBJ2-7; D is possibly TRBD2 (7 bases). This CDR3 is 19 amino acids long. Trimming pared 1 base from V and 2 bases from J, leaving 24 bases between. Germline V gene data show CDR1 as MNHNS and CDR2 as SASEGT. The CDR3 coding sequence is TGTGCCAGCAGTGAAGGGGGTATAGGGGAGGGGGTTACTCCCTACGAGCAGTACTTC. Amino acids: CASSEGGIGEGVTPYEQYF.

This chain connects TRBV29-1 to TRBJ1-1, with D unresolved. The V gene's germline CDR1 is SQVTM and CDR2 ANQGSEA. The CDR3 is made up of 10 amino acids. The germline V and J ends were trimmed by 6 bases and 8 bases, with 10 bases remaining between them. This CDR3 is CSVMEFEAFF. The CDR3 nucleotides read TGCAGCGTGATGGAGTTCGAAGCTTTCTTT. The whole variable domain, remainder taken from reference TRBV29-1 and TRBJ1-1, is SAVISQKPSRDICQRGTSLTIQCQVDSQVTMMFWYRQQPGQSLTLIATANQGSEATYESGFVIDKFPISRPNLTFSTLTVSNMSPEDSSIYLCSVMEFEAFFGQGTRLTVV.

The rearrangement uses TRBV6-5 and TRBJ2-7; weak D call: TRBD1 (6 bases). This CDR3 comprises 15 residues. Germline values: CDR1 MNHEY, CDR2 SVGAGI. V lost 2 bases and J lost 2, with 13 bases in between. The CDR3 reads CASSYIRGLAYEQYF. CDR3 in DNA: TGTGCCAGCAGTTACATCAGGGGTTTGGCCTACGAGCAGTACTTC.

The CDR3 nucleotides read TGTGCCAGCAGCCAAACCCCGAGCAGGGGATACTACGAGCAGTACTTC. Translating gives CASSQTPSRGYYEQYF. V gene TRBV4-2 combines with J gene TRBJ2-7; maybe TRBD1 (6 bases). Germline CDR1 is LGHNA and CDR2 is YNFKEQ. Trimming cost V 2 bases and J 3 bases, with 17 bases left between them. The CDR3 contains 16 residues.

This chain connects TRBV27 to TRBJ1-5, with a tentative D call TRBD1 (6 bases). The germline gives CDR1 MNHEY, CDR2 SMNVEV (reference sequence). The V and J ends lost 5 bases and 0 bases respectively, with 11 bases between them. The CDR3 is 15 amino acids. The DNA of the CDR3 is TGTGCCAGCAGTCTACGGACAGATAGCAATCAGCCCCAGCATTTT. Its protein is CASSLRTDSNQPQHF.

This chain connects TRBV21-1 to TRBJ2-1; whether TRBD2, the table's D call, matches the DNA was not checked. TRBV21-1 is termed a pseudogene. This CDR3 comprises 19 residues. The CDR3 spells CASSNSPNHGGRSDNEQFF. In nucleotides, the CDR3 is TGTGCCAGCAGCAACTCACCCAACCATGGCGGGAGGTCAGACAATGAGCAGTTCTTC.

Only a few counts were recorded for this clone. The chain combines TRBV4-1 with TRBJ2-3; 10 nucleotides line up with TRBD2. The CDR3 is 21 residues long. From germline, CDR1 is MGHRA and CDR2 YSYEKL. J lost 4 bases, V lost 3 bases, and 22 bases had no gene match. The CDR3 DNA reads as TGCGCCAGCAGCCATACGCGGGGCAGGGGAGGCCTAGCGGGAGTACCAGATACGCAGTATTTT. Encoded protein: CASSHTRGRGGLAGVPDTQYF.

J is TRBJ2-4 and V is TRBV5-4, with a possible D match to TRBD2 (6 bases). In germline, CDR1 is SGHNT, CDR2 YYREEE (reference sequence). V dropped 0 bases and J dropped 6 bases, with 13 bases sitting between them. CDR3 size: 15 residues. The CDR3 loop reads CASSLADSGPNIQYF. The CDR3 DNA follows: TGTGCCAGCAGCTTGGCCGATAGCGGTCCAAACATTCAGTACTTC.

This clone was recorded only once. The gene calls are TRBV5-4 and TRBJ2-5, with 10 bases fitting TRBD2. CDR1 is SGHNT, CDR2 YYREEE, per germline (reference sequence). The junction had 7 bases not matched to a gene; V was cut back by 0 bases and J by 2 bases. This CDR3 has 17 amino acids. The CDR3 spells CASSLAGVAGGQETQYF. The DNA of the CDR3 is TGTGCCAGCAGCTTGGCAGGTGTAGCGGGGGGACAAGAGACCCAGTACTTC.

Comment on this clone: Distinct nucleotide sequences in the sample also encode this CDR3. V gene TRBV9 combines with J gene TRBJ1-1; 7 nucleotides align to TRBD1. The V gene end was trimmed by 0 bases and the J gene end by 4 bases; junction bases not matched to a gene: 3. CDR3 size: 14 residues. Germline V gene data show CDR1 as SGDLS and CDR2 as YYNGEE. The CDR3 DNA reads TGTGCCAGCAGCGTAGGACAGGGCGGCACTGAAGCTTTCTTT. It is translated as CASSVGQGGTEAFF. The full variable domain, in which reference TRBV9 and TRBJ1-1 provide the parts outside the CDR3, is DSGVTQTPKHLITATGQRVTLRCSPRSGDLSVYWYQQSLDQGLQFLIQYYNGEERAKGNILERFSAQQFPDLHSELNLSSLELGDSALYFCASSVGQGGTEAFFGQGTRLTVV.

The V and J genes are TRBV2 and TRBJ2-4; 10 bases fit TRBD2. The CDR3 is 14 residues long. V was pared by 4 bases and J by 9 bases, with 6 bases of the junction left unmatched. From germline, CDR1 is SNHLY and CDR2 FYNNEI. CDR3 in DNA: TGTGCCAGCAGTGCCGAGCGGGGGGGCCGCATTCAGTACTTC. This sequence encodes CASSAERGGRIQYF.

This sequence joins TRBV6-5 and TRBJ1-1; 11 nucleotides match TRBD1. From germline, CDR1 is MNHEY and CDR2 SVGAGI. V gave up 5 bases and J gave up 3 bases; unmatched junction bases: 2. The CDR3 contains 14 residues. This CDR3 is CASSRDRGDTEAFF. The CDR3, as DNA: TGTGCCAGCAGTCGGGACAGGGGGGACACTGAAGCTTTCTTT.

In the case of this clone: Since a much larger clone is just one base distant, this may be a read error. This chain connects TRBV13 to TRBJ2-7, with D unclear. Trimming removed 5 bases from V and 2 bases from J, with 4 bases in between. CDR1 is PRHDT, CDR2 FYEKMQ, per germline (reference sequence). The CDR3 is 11 residues long. The CDR3 DNA is TGTGCCAGCAGCGTTACCTACGAGCAGTACTTC. As protein: CASSVTYEQYF.

The gene calls are TRBV10-2 and TRBJ1-3; 8 positions match TRBD1. This CDR3 comprises 13 residues. Trimming took 9 bases from V and 0 from J; bases not matched to a gene: 1. Germline-derived CDR1 and CDR2 are WSHSY and SAAADI. CDR3 in DNA: TGCGCCAGTGGGACAGGCTCTGGAAACACCATATATTTT. Translated, it gives CASGTGSGNTIYF.

The rearrangement links TRBV3-1 (or the pseudogene TRBV3-2) to TRBJ2-7, with D unclear. V was pared by 3 bases and J by 5 bases, with 5 bases between. The CDR3 totals 11 residues. Germline lookup yields CDR1 LGHDT and CDR2 YNNKEL (reference sequence). The CDR3 DNA sequence: TGTGCCAGCAGCCAGAGAAACGAGCAGTACTTC. Translation gives CASSQRNEQYF.

The V gene is TRBV11-2, the J gene TRBJ2-5; D is uncertain. This CDR3 region has 14 residues. Trimming took 1 base from V and 5 from J, leaving 11 bases between them. Per germline, CDR1 SGHAT and CDR2 FQNNGV. The CDR3 coding sequence is TGTGCCAGCAGCTTAGGTCCGCTGGAGGAGACCCAGTACTTC. It codes for CASSLGPLEETQYF.

The V gene is TRBV7-9, the J gene TRBJ1-2, with TRBD1 as a possible D gene (6 bases). The germline CDR1 and CDR2 sequences are SEHNR and FQNEAQ (reference sequence). Trimming pared 1 base from V and 3 bases from J, leaving 12 bases between. The CDR3 contains 15 residues. CDR3 residues: CASSLDSGQYYGYTF. The CDR3 DNA reads TGTGCCAGCAGCTTAGATTCCGGACAGTACTATGGCTACACCTTC.

The chain joins TRBV9 to TRBJ2-5; the match to TRBD2 covers 7 bases. This CDR3 comprises 14 residues. The germline V gene has CDR1 SGDLS and CDR2 YYNGEE. After removal of 0 bases from V and 3 bases from J, the junction contained 2 bases not matched to a gene. In DNA form, the CDR3 reads TGTGCCAGCAGCGTAGCTGGGAGGGAAGAGACCCAGTACTTC. This encodes CASSVAGREETQYF.

The rearrangement links TRBV2 to TRBJ2-1; 10 bases align to TRBD2. This CDR3 spans 16 amino acids. Germline V gene data show CDR1 as SNHLY and CDR2 as FYNNEI. The V segment lost 6 bases and the J segment 8 bases; nucleotides outside the gene matches: 13. In nucleotides, the CDR3 is TGTGCCAGCAGGGTTCCTTCTAGCGGGAGTAGGGATGAGCAGTTCTTC. Amino acid sequence: CASRVPSSGSRDEQFF.

The chain uses TRBV19 and TRBJ2-7; D remains ambiguous. Trimming stripped 3 bases from V and 4 bases from J, with 13 bases between. The CDR3 spans 14 residues. Germline lookup yields CDR1 LNHDA and CDR2 SQIVND (reference sequence). The DNA of the CDR3 is TGTGCCAGTAGTATTCCCGGGTATATGTACGAGCAGTACTTC. Translated, it gives CASSIPGYMYEQYF.

V and J are TRBV2 and TRBJ2-7, with 11 bases that match TRBD1. The CDR3 is 14 amino acids. J was trimmed by 5 bases and V by 6 bases; bases with no gene match: 6. Germline CDR1 is SNHLY and CDR2 is FYNNEI. The CDR3 DNA reads TGTGCCAGCAGGGACAGGGGGCGGTCCCACGAGCAGTACTTC. It specifies CASRDRGRSHEQYF.

The chain recombines TRBV7-3 with TRBJ2-1; a weak D match, TRBD1 (6 bases). In germline, CDR1 is SGHTA, CDR2 FQGTGA. The CDR3 runs 13 residues. The V end was cut by 5 bases, the J end by 6 bases, with 11 bases between. The CDR3 loop reads CASSPGHSNEQFF. DNA for the CDR3: TGTGCCAGCAGCCCGGGACATTCCAATGAGCAGTTCTTC.

This clone has just a few counts. V is TRBV7-9 and J is TRBJ2-3; 7 nucleotides agree with TRBD2. V lost 5 bases and J lost 0; bases outside the gene matches: 8. The CDR3 runs to 16 residues. In germline, CDR1 is SEHNR, CDR2 FQNEAQ (reference sequence). The CDR3, as DNA: TGTGCCAGCAGCCCCGAGGGAGGGTCTAGCACAGATACGCAGTATTTT. Amino acid sequence: CASSPEGGSSTDTQYF.

The chain joins TRBV4-3 to TRBJ2-5; possible D gene TRBD2, 5 bases. The V gene lost 0 bases and the J gene lost 7 bases, with 9 bases spanning the gap. Germline V CDR1 and CDR2: LGHNA, YSLEER. The CDR3 consists of 13 residues. The CDR3 reads CASSQEIGGTQYF. DNA of the CDR3: TGCGCCAGCAGCCAAGAAATAGGAGGGACCCAGTACTTC.

The V and J genes are TRBV6-6 and TRBJ2-7; perhaps TRBD1 as D (6 bases). Germline V gene sequence: CDR1 MNHNY, CDR2 SVGAGI (reference sequence). Trimming left V 0 bases short and J 2 bases short, with 11 bases between. The CDR3 contains 15 residues. CDR3 amino acids: CASSYSSQGTYEQYF. As DNA, the CDR3 is TGTGCCAGCAGTTACTCCTCACAGGGTACCTACGAGCAGTACTTC.